The clone carrying this TCR beta chain was counted a few times. From germline, CDR1 is LGHNT and CDR2 FRNRAP. V shed 2 bases, J shed 11 bases, and the junction held 12 bases outside the gene matches. The CDR3 totals 15 residues. Using RNA template, CDR3s of TCR alpha and beta were amplified with iRepertoire arm-PCR. TCRdb recomputed calls from the multiplex PCR reads with MiXCR, one row per CDR3 protein. This table holds about 180,000 distinct CDR3 sequences, more than 35% found once. The data originate from a study of glioma-infiltrating T cells. The chain is built from TRBV12-5 and TRBJ1-1; TRBD1 agrees at 9 bases. The receptor's source is a human donor with low-grade glioma or glioblastoma, undergoing nonglioma brain surgery, or in good health (not recorded which). Material: glioma tissue, nonneoplastic brain tissue, or PBMCs (not recorded which). The CDR3 spells CASGLPRGQGSSAFF. The CDR3 DNA sequence: TGTGCTAGTGGTTTGCCACGCGGACAGGGGAGTAGTGCTTTCTTT.